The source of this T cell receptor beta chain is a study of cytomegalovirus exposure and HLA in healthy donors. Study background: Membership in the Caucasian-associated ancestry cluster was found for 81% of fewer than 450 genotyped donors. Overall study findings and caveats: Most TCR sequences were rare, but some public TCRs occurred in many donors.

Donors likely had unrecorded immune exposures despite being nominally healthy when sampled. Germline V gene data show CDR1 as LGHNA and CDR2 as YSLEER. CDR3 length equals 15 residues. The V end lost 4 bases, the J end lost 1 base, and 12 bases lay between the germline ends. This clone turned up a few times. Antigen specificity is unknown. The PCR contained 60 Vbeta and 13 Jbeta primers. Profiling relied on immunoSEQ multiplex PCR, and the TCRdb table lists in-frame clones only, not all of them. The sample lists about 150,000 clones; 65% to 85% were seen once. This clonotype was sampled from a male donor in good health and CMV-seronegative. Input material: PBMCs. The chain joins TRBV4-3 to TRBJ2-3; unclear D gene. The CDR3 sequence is CASSRQRGGTDTQYF. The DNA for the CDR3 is TGCGCCAGCAGCCGCCAGCGCGGCGGCACAGATACGCAGTATTTT.